The 20 T cell receptor beta chains below all came from one sample that was sequenced in a study of blood T cells in healthy people across ages. The authors ran a second PCR of roughly 6 to 12 cycles using a sample-barcoded 5' primer and a J-beta primer mix. TCRdb reprocessed the 5' RACE reads with MiXCR, giving one entry per CDR3 protein. Seen here are 550,000 to 600,000 distinct CDR3 sequences, approximately 25% observed once, and the top ten hold 18%. The specimen was blood. Receptors originate from a woman in her 70s in good health.

The chain couples TRBV6-2 or TRBV6-3 to TRBJ2-1, with 8 bases aligning to TRBD2. This CDR3 has 16 residues. Germline trimming cut 7 bases from V and 5 bases from J; bases unmatched to any gene: 13. Germline assignment: CDR1 MNHEY and CDR2 SVGEGT. CDR3 nucleotides: TGTGCCAGCACTCTGGCGGGGGGCCCGCCAGACAATGAGCAGTTCTTC. Encoded protein: CASTLAGGPPDNEQFF.

The V gene is TRBV6-1, the J gene TRBJ2-1; 9 bases agree with TRBD2. CDR1 is MNHNS and CDR2 is SASEGT in the germline V gene. V lost 3 bases to trimming and J lost 12 bases; unmatched junction nucleotides: 9. This CDR3 has 14 residues. The CDR3 spells CASSDWVSGGGQFF. The CDR3 DNA reads TGTGCCAGCAGTGATTGGGTTAGCGGGGGAGGGCAGTTCTTC.

This clonotype was counted between two and nine times. The CDR3 reads CASSPRGLWEQYF. The CDR3 DNA reads as TGTGCCAGCAGCCCCCGGGGGCTCTGGGAGCAGTACTTC. The gene calls are TRBV7-2 and TRBJ2-7; D may match TRBD1 or TRBD2 (6 bases each). Germline V gene lookup returns CDR1 SGHTA and CDR2 FQGNSA. The CDR3 has 13 amino acids. V was pared by 5 bases and J by 7 bases, with 15 bases between.

This chain uses TRBV7-6 with TRBJ2-7; possible D gene TRBD1, 5 bases. CDR1 SGHVS and CDR2 FNYEAQ come from the germline V gene. V dropped 5 bases and J dropped 7 bases, with 15 bases sitting between them. The CDR3 consists of 13 residues. The CDR3: CASSGSQGEEQYF. For the CDR3, the DNA is TGTGCCAGCAGCGGATCCCAGGGTGAGGAGCAGTACTTC.

This clonotype appeared a few times. The chain is built from TRBV12-3 or TRBV12-4 and TRBJ1-1; D is possibly TRBD1 (6 bases). Trimming pared 7 bases from V and 5 bases from J, leaving 14 bases between. There are 13 residues in the CDR3. The CDR3 reads CASTQTGRTEAFF. The CDR3 nucleotides read TGTGCCAGCACGCAAACAGGGAGAACTGAAGCTTTCTTT.

This clonotype was observed a handful of times. V usage is TRBV7-9 and J usage is TRBJ1-1; the D is unclear. The ends were cut back, 7 bases at V and 5 bases at J, with 17 bases in the middle. The CDR3 is 14 amino acids. Germline V gene data show CDR1 as SEHNR and CDR2 as FQNEAQ (reference sequence). The CDR3 protein is CASTRGVGDTEAFF. For the CDR3, the DNA is TGTGCCAGCACCCGGGGAGTTGGGGATACTGAAGCTTTCTTT. Full variable domain (rest looked up from reference TRBV7-9 and TRBJ1-1): DTGVSQNPRHKITKRGQNVTFRCDPISEHNRLYWYRQTLGQGPEFLTYFQNEAQLEKSRLLSDRFSAERPKGSFSTLEIQRTEQGDSAMYLCASTRGVGDTEAFFGQGTRLTVV.

The V and J genes are TRBV10-3 and TRBJ2-7; 9 bases are shared with TRBD2. Unmatched junction bases numbered 3, after V lost 0 bases and J lost 0 bases. Per germline, CDR1 ENHRY and CDR2 SYGVKD. This CDR3 comprises 16 residues. CDR3 in DNA: TGTGCCATCAGTGAGTCGAAGCGGGGGGTCTCCTACGAGCAGTACTTC. This codes for CAISESKRGVSYEQYF.

The chain links TRBV20-1 to TRBJ2-1; no definite D call. The CDR3 is 13 residues long. CDR1 is DFQATT and CDR2 is SNEGSKA in the germline V gene (reference sequence). V was cut by 1 base and J by 4 bases, with 8 bases left in between. Here the CDR3 reads CSARVVSYNEQFF. The CDR3 nucleotides are TGCAGTGCTAGAGTTGTTAGTTACAATGAGCAGTTCTTC.

This clonotype was found a few times. CDR3 amino acids: CSARASPRLAGPSSYEQYF. In nucleotides, the CDR3 is TGCAGTGCTAGAGCCTCACCCCGACTAGCGGGGCCTTCCTCCTACGAGCAGTACTTC. V gene TRBV20-1 combines with J gene TRBJ2-1; 11 bases align to TRBD2. The assigned J gene may be wrong: the sequence end matches TRBJ2-7 better. The CDR3 has 19 amino acids. Per the germline V gene, CDR1 is DFQATT and CDR2 is SNEGSKA (reference sequence).

The chain employs TRBV7-2 and TRBJ2-3; possibly TRBD2 for D (6 bases). The germline V gene encodes CDR1 SGHTA and CDR2 FQGNSA. The CDR3 length is 17 residues. V was trimmed by 3 bases and J by 0 bases, leaving 16 bases between them. CDR3 nucleotide sequence: TGTGCCAGCAGCTTGGTAGCGGTCTCCCTTAGCACAGATACGCAGTATTTT. Translating it yields CASSLVAVSLSTDTQYF. Together with reference TRBV7-2 and TRBJ2-3, the CDR3 gives the full variable domain: GAGVSQSPSNKVTEKGKDVELRCDPISGHTALYWYRQSLGQGLEFLIYFQGNSAPDKSGLPSDRFSAERTGGSVSTLTIQRTQQEDSAVYLCASSLVAVSLSTDTQYFGPGTRLTVL.

V is TRBV18 and J is TRBJ1-1, with D possibly matching TRBD1 (6 bases). Germline CDR1 reads KGHSH; CDR2 reads LQKENI. V lost 5 bases and J 4 bases, leaving 14 bases between the germline ends. The CDR3 length is 14 residues. CDR3 protein: CASSYEYRATEAFF. The CDR3 DNA is TGTGCCAGCTCATACGAATACAGGGCCACTGAAGCTTTCTTT.

This clonotype occurred a few times. The chain recombines TRBV27 with TRBJ1-4, with 7 bases identical to TRBD1. The V gene's germline CDR1 is MNHEY and CDR2 SMNVEV (reference sequence). This CDR3 is built from 14 residues. Germline trimming cut 6 bases from V and 8 bases from J; bases unmatched to any gene: 9. The CDR3 DNA reads TGTGCCAGCAGAGCAACAGGGGTCGGCGAAAAACTGTTTTTT. This gives the protein CASRATGVGEKLFF.

In this sample, this clonotype turned up a few times. This chain connects TRBV21-1 to TRBJ2-3; no DNA check was done on the table's D call, TRBD1. TRBV21-1 is noted as a pseudogene. The CDR3 length is 18 residues. CDR3 coding DNA: TGTGCCAGCAGCCTTCTCGCAGGGGGCTCCTCTAGCACAGATCCGCAGTATTTT. It is translated as CASSLLAGGSSSTDPQYF.

This clonotype came up many times. CDR3 protein: CASNPVGLAHYNEQFF. The DNA of the CDR3 is TGTGCCAGTAATCCCGTCGGACTAGCCCACTACAATGAGCAGTTCTTC. The chain joins TRBV19 to TRBJ2-1, with 8 bases fitting TRBD2. Germline loops: CDR1 LNHDA, CDR2 SQIVND (reference sequence). V lost 7 bases, J lost 3 bases, and 11 bases stayed unmatched. The CDR3 has 16 amino acids.

This rearrangement joins TRBV20-1 to TRBJ2-1, with D hard to call. The CDR3 has 11 residues. The V gene lost 6 bases and the J gene lost 5 bases, with 8 bases spanning the gap. Germline V gene sequence: CDR1 DFQATT, CDR2 SNEGSKA (reference sequence). The CDR3 bases are TGCAGTGCCGAAGACAACAATGAGCAGTTCTTC. Its translation: CSAEDNNEQFF.

The chain couples TRBV20-1 to TRBJ2-1; unclear D gene. From germline, CDR1 is DFQATT and CDR2 SNEGSKA (reference sequence). The CDR3 spans 15 residues. V was trimmed by 3 bases and J by 0 bases, leaving 12 bases between them. The CDR3 sequence is CSARLAESSYNEQFF. Here the CDR3 DNA reads TGCAGTGCTAGGCTTGCCGAGAGCTCCTACAATGAGCAGTTCTTC.

In this sample, this clonotype turned up a few times. V and J are TRBV29-1 and TRBJ1-4, with unresolved D. The V end lost 6 bases, the J end lost 5 bases, and 10 bases lay between the germline ends. There are 12 residues in the CDR3. Germline values: CDR1 SQVTM, CDR2 ANQGSEA. In DNA form, the CDR3 reads TGCAGCGTCATCGGCGGCAATGAAAAACTGTTTTTT. Translating it yields CSVIGGNEKLFF.

The table lists this clonotype with a few counts. The chain joins TRBV13 to TRBJ2-1; unclear D gene. The assigned J gene may be wrong: the sequence end matches TRBJ2-7 better. The CDR3 totals 12 residues. From germline, CDR1 is PRHDT and CDR2 FYEKMQ (reference sequence). CDR3 sequence (DNA): TGTGCCAGCAGCTGGGTAGGCTACGAGCAGTACTTC. Translation: CASSWVGYEQYF.

This clonotype was seen ten or more times. The chain employs TRBV7-2 and TRBJ2-4; D uncertain. The CDR3 runs to 14 residues. V shed 1 base and J shed 1 base, with 5 bases lying between them. The germline V gene has CDR1 SGHTA and CDR2 FQGNSA. CDR3 protein: CASSLGQAKNIQYF. The CDR3 bases are TGTGCCAGCAGCTTAGGTCAGGCCAAAAACATTCAGTACTTC.

The CDR3 bases are TGCGCCAGCAGCTGGGGGGTGACAGACTATGGCTACACCTTC. Residues: CASSWGVTDYGYTF. This sequence joins TRBV5-1 and TRBJ1-2, with D possibly TRBD1 on 5 matching bases. Germline values: CDR1 SGHRS, CDR2 YFSETQ. The CDR3 runs to 14 residues. Trimming cost V 3 bases and J 3 bases, with 12 bases left between them. The full variable domain, in which reference TRBV5-1 and TRBJ1-2 provide the parts outside the CDR3, is KAGVTQTPRYLIKTRGQQVTLSCSPISGHRSVSWYQQTPGQGLQFLFEYFSETQRNKGNFPGRFSGRQFSNSRSEMNVSTLELGDSALYLCASSWGVTDYGYTFGSGTRLTVV.